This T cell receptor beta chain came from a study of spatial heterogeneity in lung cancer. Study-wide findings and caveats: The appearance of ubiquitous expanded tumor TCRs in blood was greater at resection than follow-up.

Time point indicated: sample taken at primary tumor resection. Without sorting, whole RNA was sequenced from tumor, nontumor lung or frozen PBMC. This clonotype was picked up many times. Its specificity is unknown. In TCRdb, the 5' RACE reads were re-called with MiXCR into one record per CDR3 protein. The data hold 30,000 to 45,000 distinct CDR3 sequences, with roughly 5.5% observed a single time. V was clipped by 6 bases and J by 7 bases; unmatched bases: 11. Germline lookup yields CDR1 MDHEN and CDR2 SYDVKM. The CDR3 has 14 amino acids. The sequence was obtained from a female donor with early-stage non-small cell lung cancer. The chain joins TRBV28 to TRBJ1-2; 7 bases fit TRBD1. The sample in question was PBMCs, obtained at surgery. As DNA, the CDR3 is TGTGCCAGCAGAACCCTCCGACAGGGTCTTGGCTACACCTTC. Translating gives CASRTLRQGLGYTF.